This T cell receptor beta chain appears in the sequencing data of a study of blood T cell repertoires in COVID-19. The V gene end was trimmed by 6 bases and the J gene end by 2 bases; junction bases not matched to a gene: 8. CDR1 and CDR2 from the germline V gene are LNHDA and SQIVND (reference sequence). This CDR3 is 15 amino acids long. Only one count was recorded for this clone. Authors' data handling: Researchers report that nucleated cell counts were estimated from reference gene primer amplification. Clones were sequenced by immunoSEQ multiplex PCR, and TCRdb holds only the in-frame ones, with some missing. The D gene and trimming were derived from the DNA, and the V and J assignments and clone size from that table. In the table there are approximately 250,000 clones, 84% of which are singletons.

The chain has TRBV19 and TRBJ2-3; 7 nucleotides agree with TRBD2. Sequenced: peripheral blood. The source of this sequence is a woman aged 40-49 years who had recovered from COVID-19. The CDR3 region is CASRGGRSITDTQYF. The CDR3 DNA reads as TGTGCCAGTAGGGGGGGGAGGTCCATCACAGATACGCAGTATTTT.